Presented here are 13 T cell receptor beta chains from one specimen sequenced in a study of cytomegalovirus exposure and HLA in healthy donors. The primer mix had 60 Vbeta and 13 Jbeta primers. The data were produced by immunoSEQ multiplex PCR, yet TCRdb's version contains in-frame clones alone and is incomplete. The sample has 80,000 to 95,000 clones; roughly 81% are singletons. The material sequenced was PBMCs. The receptors here all came from a woman aged 18-29 years in good health and CMV-seropositive.

This chain links TRBV6-5 with TRBJ1-1; 9 nucleotides match TRBD1. CDR1 MNHEY and CDR2 SVGAGI come from the germline V gene. This CDR3 has 14 residues. With 6 bases clipped from V and 1 base from J, the junction kept 3 bases outside the gene matches. CDR3 nucleotide sequence: TGTGCCAGCAGGAGGACAGGGGAGAACACTGAAGCTTTCTTT. Protein sequence: CASRRTGENTEAFF.

The chain carries TRBV27 and TRBJ1-5; TRBD1 aligns across 11 bases. The V and J ends lost 5 bases and 9 bases, in that order; junction bases with no gene match: 9. The CDR3 length is 15 residues. The germline CDR1 and CDR2 sequences are MNHEY and SMNVEV (reference sequence). The CDR3, as DNA: TGTGCCAGCAGTAGTGCGGACAGGGGGCTGGCGCCCCAGCATTTT. This encodes CASSSADRGLAPQHF.

V and J are TRBV6-1 and TRBJ1-5; 8 positions agree with TRBD1. CDR1 and CDR2 (germline): MNHNS, SASEGT. The CDR3 is 17 amino acids. Trimming removed 0 bases from V and 8 bases from J; junction bases left unmatched: 12. CDR3: CASSEAEWTGNSKPQHF. CDR3 DNA sequence: TGTGCCAGCAGTGAAGCCGAGTGGACAGGGAATTCTAAGCCCCAGCATTTT.

This chain joins TRBV4-1 and TRBJ1-5; D is perhaps TRBD1 (6 bases). Germline assignment: CDR1 MGHRA and CDR2 YSYEKL. This CDR3 spans 17 amino acids. Trimming took 0 bases from V and 6 from J, leaving 18 bases between them. The CDR3 loop reads CASSQDIGGALSQPQHF. The DNA of the CDR3 is TGCGCCAGCAGCCAAGACATCGGGGGGGCCCTAAGTCAGCCCCAGCATTTT.

This clone was counted only a few times. The V and J genes are TRBV5-1 and TRBJ1-1, with TRBD1 identical over 7 bases. From germline, CDR1 is SGHRS and CDR2 YFSETQ. After removal of 4 bases from V and 8 bases from J, the junction contained 2 bases not matched to a gene. The CDR3 runs to 11 residues. The CDR3 nucleotides read TGCGCCAGCAGCACGACAGGGGAAGCTTTCTTT. Protein: CASSTTGEAFF.

This rearrangement joins TRBV6-1 to TRBJ1-2; D not resolved. There are 12 residues in the CDR3. Germline CDR1 and CDR2: MNHNS and SASEGT. V was cut by 8 bases and J by 2 bases, with 9 bases left in between. The CDR3 region is CASWWANYGYTF. CDR3 bases: TGTGCCAGCTGGTGGGCGAACTATGGCTACACCTTC.

This chain links TRBV20-1 with TRBJ1-1, with D perhaps TRBD1 (6 bases). The CDR3 covers 11 residues. Per germline, CDR1 DFQATT and CDR2 SNEGSKA (reference sequence). V shed 7 bases and J shed 4 bases, with 10 bases lying between them. This chain's CDR3 is CSVLGGTEAFF. CDR3 coding DNA: TGCAGTGTATTAGGGGGCACTGAAGCTTTCTTT.

This clone has only a few counts. This chain uses TRBV4-1 with TRBJ1-1; D unclear. The V gene lost 2 bases and the J gene lost 1 base, with 5 bases spanning the gap. CDR3 length equals 13 residues. The germline V gene has CDR1 MGHRA and CDR2 YSYEKL. The CDR3 DNA reads TGCGCCAGCAGCCAATCTAGGAACACTGAAGCTTTCTTT. This sequence encodes CASSQSRNTEAFF.

The chain recombines TRBV6-1 with TRBJ2-3; 10 bases line up with TRBD2. This CDR3 region has 12 residues. The V segment lost 7 bases and the J segment 15 bases; nucleotides outside the gene matches: 10. From germline, CDR1 is MNHNS and CDR2 SASEGT. CDR3 coding DNA: TGTGCCAGCACCATGGGGGGACTAGCGTCATATTTT. Amino acid sequence: CASTMGGLASYF.

V and J are TRBV18 and TRBJ1-2, with a possible D match to TRBD1 (6 bases). The CDR3 totals 16 residues. V dropped 1 base and J dropped 8 bases, with 20 bases sitting between them. Germline V gives CDR1 KGHSH, CDR2 LQKENI. The CDR3 sequence: CASSPLPPSDRRGYTF. For the CDR3, the DNA is TGTGCCAGCTCACCACTCCCACCATCCGACAGGCGGGGCTACACCTTC. The complete variable domain, with remaining parts taken from reference TRBV18 and TRBJ1-2, reads NAGVMQNPRHLVRRRGQEARLRCSPMKGHSHVYWYRQLPEEGLKFMVYLQKENIIDESGMPKERFSAEFPKEGPSILRIQQVVRGDSAAYFCASSPLPPSDRRGYTFGSGTRLTVV.

The chain carries TRBV5-1 and TRBJ2-7; D is unresolved. The germline gives CDR1 SGHRS, CDR2 YFSETQ. The CDR3 runs to 17 residues. The ends were cut back, 0 bases at V and 2 bases at J, with 18 bases in the middle. CDR3 residues: CASSLGLTPAATYEQYF. The CDR3 DNA is TGCGCCAGCAGCTTGGGCTTGACACCAGCAGCAACCTACGAGCAGTACTTC.

The rearrangement links TRBV2 to TRBJ2-3, with D hard to call. Per germline, CDR1 SNHLY and CDR2 FYNNEI. V lost 0 bases to trimming and J lost 6 bases, with 7 bases between them. This CDR3 contains 13 residues. CDR3 nucleotide sequence: TGTGCCAGCAGTGAAGCGAGATGGGATACGCAGTATTTT. It encodes CASSEARWDTQYF.

This clone was detected only once. The rearrangement uses TRBV9 and TRBJ1-5; 8 nucleotides align to TRBD1. The J segment lost 6 bases and the V segment lost 0 bases, leaving 2 bases of the junction unmatched. The CDR3 has 14 residues. Germline V lookup: CDR1 SGDLS, CDR2 YYNGEE. CDR3 region: CASSVGDRTQPQHF. The DNA for the CDR3 is TGTGCCAGCAGCGTAGGGGACAGGACTCAGCCCCAGCATTTT.